These T cell receptor beta chains were read from a single sample in a study of Ad26.COV2.S vaccination and SARS-CoV-2 variants. Sequenced by immunoSEQ multiplex PCR; TCRdb stores in-frame clones only, minus some. The sample lists 400,000 to 450,000 clones; roughly 91% were seen once. Sample: peripheral blood, taken in a trial of Ad26.COV2.S vaccine versus placebo. These receptors all stem from a person between 18 and 65 years old who received the Ad26.COV2.S COVID-19 vaccine or a placebo. Both conserved end residues are trimmed from each CDR3. The D gene is left open where the match is weak.

v_call d_call cdr3_aa
TRBV7-9 - ASSLSYNEQF
TRBV10-3 - ATTQERNEKLF
TRBV18 TRBD1 ASSPIPGTGSIPLH
TRBV2 - ASGEVRETQY
TRBV10-3 - AISESEPLNSPLH
TRBV5-1 - ASSSQGSYGYT
TRBV11-2 - ASSLRTDPKETQY
TRBV27 TRBD2 ASRVAGLPSYNEQF
TRBV28 - ASSRDMDEKLF
TRBV9 - ASSVAQGAIY
TRBV30 TRBD2 AWSRTNGLASQF
TRBV28 - ATTTVNTEAF
TRBV10-3 TRBD2 ATAGARGDYEQY
TRBV4-3 - ASSQDQAQGTQY
TRBV2 - ASKGFGGRGQPQH
TRBV9 - ASSPRAQPYNEQF
TRBV30 - AWSVRQANTEAF
TRBV18 TRBD2 ASSPLRGEYNEQF
TRBV7-9 - GSGLDTEAF
TRBV23-1 - ASSQAKQRYEQY
TRBV24-1 TRBD1 ATSEGTEDTQY
TRBV30 - AWKRFGLDYEQY
TRBV4-1 - ASSYGQSDYGYT
TRBV20-1 - SASPYGDTNYGYT
TRBV7-8 - ASSLAQGLSGELF
TRBV7-9 - ASSFGAGIYGYT
TRBV4-2 TRBD2 ASSLTAGLVRNEQF
TRBV5-4 - ASSLEVNGDTQY
TRBV19 - ASSSYTGNQPQH
TRBV5-1 TRBD2 ASSLRSGRANTGELF
TRBV6-7 TRBD1 ASSSRDRGSQETQY
TRBV4-1 TRBD2 ASSQVLAGGQETQY
TRBV19 TRBD2 ASSNSGRASGEQF
TRBV21-1 - ASSARWADSGNTIY
TRBV2 TRBD2 ASSDGGRGTGELF
TRBV18 TRBD2 ASSPSGSANEQF
TRBV27 TRBD2 ASSLGSGRAVSYEQY
TRBV6-6 - ASSGRVTEAF
TRBV9 - ASSVGSAYYNEQF
TRBV5-4 TRBD2 ASTGTSSDTQY
TRBV3-1/TRBV3-2 TRBD1 ASSQEGQGQNIQY
TRBV15 TRBD1 ATSRGGDSLSQH
TRBV11-2 TRBD2 ASSLDTGLAGNEQF
TRBV3-1/TRBV3-2 - ASSQGPVQADTQY
TRBV28 - ASTWEGATGEQY
TRBV2 - ASSDARRMNSPLH
TRBV4-1 - ASSPEGDLYNEQF
TRBV24-1 - ATSDSNQGTYEQY
TRBV5-6 TRBD1 ASSWTLRDRGLEQY
TRBV2 - ASSDGVVGYGYT